This T cell receptor beta chain is from a study of spatial heterogeneity in lung cancer. Study background: There were consistently more beta-chain sequences detected than alpha-chain sequences. The library had UMIs, and each TCR and UMI pair averaged more than ten raw reads.

TCR cDNA molecules were tagged individually, and each one carried a unique molecular identifier. One entry per CDR3 protein, called by TCRdb with MiXCR from the 5' RACE reads. The table has some 1,600 distinct CDR3 sequences, over 7.5% seen once. Stated time point: sample taken at primary tumor resection. The authors sequenced whole RNA from tumor, nontumor lung or frozen PBMC without sorting. This clonotype was recorded at least ten times. Between the trimmed V and J ends, which lost 1 base and 4 bases, there was a span of 7 bases. This CDR3 has 14 residues. Per the germline V gene, CDR1 is SGHTA and CDR2 is FQGNSA.

The V gene is TRBV7-2, the J gene TRBJ2-2; D is unclear. This receptor was identified in a female donor with early-stage non-small cell lung cancer. The sequences come from normal lung tissue next to the tumor, collected at surgery. CDR3 residues: CASSLGPITGELFF. CDR3 sequence (DNA): TGTGCCAGCAGCTTAGGGCCCATCACCGGGGAGCTGTTTTTT.